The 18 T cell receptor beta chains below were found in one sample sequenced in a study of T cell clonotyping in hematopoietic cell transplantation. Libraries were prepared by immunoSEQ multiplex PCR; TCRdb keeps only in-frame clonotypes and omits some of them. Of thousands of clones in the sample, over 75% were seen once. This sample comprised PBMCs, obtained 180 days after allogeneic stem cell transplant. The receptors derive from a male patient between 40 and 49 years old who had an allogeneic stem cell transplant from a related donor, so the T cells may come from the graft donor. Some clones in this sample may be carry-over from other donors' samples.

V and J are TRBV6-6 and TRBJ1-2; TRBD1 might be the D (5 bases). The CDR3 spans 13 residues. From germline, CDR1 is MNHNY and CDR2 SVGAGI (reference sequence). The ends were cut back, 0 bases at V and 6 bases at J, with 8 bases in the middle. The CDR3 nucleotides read TGTGCCAGCAGTTACTCGACAGTAGATGGCTACACCTTC. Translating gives CASSYSTVDGYTF.

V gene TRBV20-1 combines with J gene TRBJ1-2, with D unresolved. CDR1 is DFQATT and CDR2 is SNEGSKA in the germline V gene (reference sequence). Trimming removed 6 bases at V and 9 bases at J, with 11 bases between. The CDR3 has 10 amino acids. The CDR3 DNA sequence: TGCAGTGCCGAGGGTCGGAGCTACACCTTC. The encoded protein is CSAEGRSYTF.

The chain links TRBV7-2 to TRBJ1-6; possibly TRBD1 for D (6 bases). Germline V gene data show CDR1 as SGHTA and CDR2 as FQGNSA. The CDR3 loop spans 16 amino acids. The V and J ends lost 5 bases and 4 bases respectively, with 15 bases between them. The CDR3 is CASSPAGARYNSPLHF. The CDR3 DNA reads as TGTGCCAGCAGCCCCGCGGGGGCTCGGTATAATTCACCCCTCCACTTT.

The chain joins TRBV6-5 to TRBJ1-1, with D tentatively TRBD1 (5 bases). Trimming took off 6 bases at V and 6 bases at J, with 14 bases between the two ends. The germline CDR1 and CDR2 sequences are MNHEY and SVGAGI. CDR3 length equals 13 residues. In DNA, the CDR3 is TGTGCCAGCAGACTTTCAGGGAGAGCTGAAGCTTTCTTT. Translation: CASRLSGRAEAFF.

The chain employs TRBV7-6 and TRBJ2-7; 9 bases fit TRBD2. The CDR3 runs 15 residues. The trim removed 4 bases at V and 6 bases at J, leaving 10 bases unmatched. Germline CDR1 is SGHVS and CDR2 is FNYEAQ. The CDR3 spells CASSSTAGGRREQYF. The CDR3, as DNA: TGTGCCAGCAGCTCCACAGCGGGGGGTCGTCGCGAGCAGTACTTC.

The chain's CDR3 is CASMEGVYGYTF. CDR3 in DNA: TGTGCCAGCATGGAGGGAGTCTATGGCTACACCTTC. The chain links TRBV6-1 to TRBJ1-2, with D uncertain. Germline CDR1 is MNHNS and CDR2 is SASEGT. Deletions cut 7 bases from V and 4 bases from J, with 10 bases between. This CDR3 contains 12 residues.

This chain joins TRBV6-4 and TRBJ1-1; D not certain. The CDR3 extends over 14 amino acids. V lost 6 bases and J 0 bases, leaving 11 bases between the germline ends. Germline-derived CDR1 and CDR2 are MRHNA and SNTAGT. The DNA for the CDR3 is TGTGCCAGCAGCCCAGGTGGGGTGAACACTGAAGCTTTCTTT. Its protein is CASSPGGVNTEAFF.

CDR3 coding DNA: TGCAGCGTTAGCAACACTGAAGCTTTCTTT. Amino acids: CSVSNTEAFF. The chain joins TRBV29-1 to TRBJ1-1; D gene uncertain. This CDR3 has 10 amino acids. CDR1 is SQVTM and CDR2 is ANQGSEA in the germline V gene. V lost 5 bases and J 2 bases, leaving 3 bases between the germline ends. Variable domain in full (rest from reference TRBV29-1 and TRBJ1-1): SAVISQKPSRDICQRGTSLTIQCQVDSQVTMMFWYRQQPGQSLTLIATANQGSEATYESGFVIDKFPISRPNLTFSTLTVSNMSPEDSSIYLCSVSNTEAFFGQGTRLTVV.

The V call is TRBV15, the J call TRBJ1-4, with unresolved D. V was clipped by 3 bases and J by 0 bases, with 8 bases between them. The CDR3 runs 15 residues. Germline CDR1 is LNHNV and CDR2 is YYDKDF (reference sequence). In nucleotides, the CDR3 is TGTGCCACCAGCAGCCCAGTTGCAACTAATGAAAAACTGTTTTTT. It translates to CATSSPVATNEKLFF. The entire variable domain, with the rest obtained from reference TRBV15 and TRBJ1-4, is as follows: DAMVIQNPRYQVTQFGKPVTLSCSQTLNHNVMYWYQQKSSQAPKLLFHYYDKDFNNEADTPDNFQSRRPNTSFCFLDIRSPGLGDTAMYLCATSSPVATNEKLFFGSGTQLSVL.

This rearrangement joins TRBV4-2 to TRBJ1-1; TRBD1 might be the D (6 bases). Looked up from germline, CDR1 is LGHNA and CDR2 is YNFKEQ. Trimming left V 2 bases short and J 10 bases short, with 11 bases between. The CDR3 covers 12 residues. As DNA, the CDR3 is TGTGCCAGCAGCCAATTCAGGGGCGCAGCTTTCTTT. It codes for CASSQFRGAAFF.

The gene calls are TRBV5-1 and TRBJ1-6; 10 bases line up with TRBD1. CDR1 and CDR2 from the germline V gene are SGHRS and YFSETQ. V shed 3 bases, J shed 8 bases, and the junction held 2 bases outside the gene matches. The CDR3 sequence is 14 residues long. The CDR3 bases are TGCGCCAGCAGCTCCGGACAGGGGGATTCACCCCTCCACTTT. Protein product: CASSSGQGDSPLHF.

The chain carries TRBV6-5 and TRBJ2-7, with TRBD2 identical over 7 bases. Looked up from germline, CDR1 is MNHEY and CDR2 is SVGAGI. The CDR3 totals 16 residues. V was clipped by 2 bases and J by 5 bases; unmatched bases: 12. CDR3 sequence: CASSYALLPGRDEQYF. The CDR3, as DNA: TGTGCCAGCAGTTACGCCTTACTCCCAGGGAGGGACGAGCAGTACTTC.

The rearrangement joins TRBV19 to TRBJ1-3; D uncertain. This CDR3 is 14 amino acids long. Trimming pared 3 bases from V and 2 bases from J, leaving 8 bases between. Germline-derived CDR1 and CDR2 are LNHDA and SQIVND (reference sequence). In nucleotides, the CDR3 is TGTGCCAGTAGTATGGGCAGGACTGGAAACACCATATATTTT. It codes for CASSMGRTGNTIYF.

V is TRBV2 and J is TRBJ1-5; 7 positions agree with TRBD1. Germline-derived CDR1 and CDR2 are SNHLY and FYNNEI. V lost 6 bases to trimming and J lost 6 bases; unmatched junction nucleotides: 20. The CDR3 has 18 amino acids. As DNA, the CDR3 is TGTGCCAGCAGACAAAAGGCCCCCGGGACAGAACTAGGTCAGCCCCAGCATTTT. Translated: CASRQKAPGTELGQPQHF.

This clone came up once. For the CDR3, the DNA is TGTGCCAGCAGCTTTGTAGCGTTGGGCACAGATACGCAGTATTTT. Amino acids: CASSFVALGTDTQYF. The chain carries TRBV11-2 and TRBJ2-3, with D perhaps TRBD2 (5 bases). The CDR3 has 15 amino acids. Trimming took 3 bases from V and 1 from J, leaving 11 bases between them. Germline V lookup: CDR1 SGHAT, CDR2 FQNNGV.

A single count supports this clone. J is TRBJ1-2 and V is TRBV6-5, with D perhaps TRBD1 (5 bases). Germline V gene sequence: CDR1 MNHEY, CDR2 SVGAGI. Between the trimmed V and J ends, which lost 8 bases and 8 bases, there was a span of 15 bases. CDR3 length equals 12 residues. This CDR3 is CASSRGQGGYTF. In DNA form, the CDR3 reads TGTGCCAGCTCTAGAGGGCAGGGCGGCTACACCTTC.

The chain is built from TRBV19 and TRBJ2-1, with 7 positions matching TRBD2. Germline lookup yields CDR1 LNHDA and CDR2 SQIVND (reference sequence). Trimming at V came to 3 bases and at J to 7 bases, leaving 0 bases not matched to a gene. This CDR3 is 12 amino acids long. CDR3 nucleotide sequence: TGTGCCAGTAGTATCGGGAGGAATGAGCAGTTCTTC. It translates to CASSIGRNEQFF.

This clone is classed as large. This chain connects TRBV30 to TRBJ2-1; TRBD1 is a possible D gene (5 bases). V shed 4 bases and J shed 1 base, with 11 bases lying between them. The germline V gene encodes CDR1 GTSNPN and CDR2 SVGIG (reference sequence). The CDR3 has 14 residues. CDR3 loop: CAWIPTASYNEQFF. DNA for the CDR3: TGTGCCTGGATCCCGACAGCTTCCTACAATGAGCAGTTCTTC.